The rows below give T cell receptor beta chains drawn from one sample of a study of tumor and adjacent non-tumor tissue in lung cancer. TCRdb called the multiplex PCR reads again in MiXCR, with one record for every CDR3 protein. In the table there are approximately 80,000 distinct CDR3 sequences, 80% to 90% of which are singletons. The source material was distant non-tumor lung tissue. The source of these receptors is a man aged 55 to 70 with non-small cell lung cancer. CDR3s include the opening cysteine and the closing phenylalanine or tryptophan. The D gene is left open where the match is weak. Not every row has a clone size; where given, it reads once, few, many or a size class.

D gene	V gene	clone size	J gene	CDR3 DNA	CDR3 protein
.	TRBV6-2/TRBV6-3	.	TRBJ2-7	TGCGCCAGCAAGAGGGGGAATTCCTACGTCCAGTACTTC	CASKRGNSYVQYF
TRBD2	TRBV20-1	.	TRBJ2-7	TGCGGTCTTACCGCGGGAGGCGGGCAGTACTTC	CGLTAGGGQYF
.	TRBV11-3	.	TRBJ1-1	TGTTCCAGCAGCTCCCACGGACGGCAGACTGAAGGTTTCTTT	CSSSSHGRQTEGFF
TRBD2	TRBV20-1	.	TRBJ2-1	TGCAGTGCTAGCGAGCTAGCGGAGGGCAATGAGCAGTTCTTC	CSASELAEGNEQFF
.	TRBV6-5	.	TRBJ1-5	TGTGCCAGCAGTTACCTACAGGGAAGCAATCTGCCCCAGCACTTC	CASSYLQGSNLPQHF
.	TRBV4-1	.	TRBJ1-2	TGCGCCAACAGCCCGGACAGTACCCCTTTCGGCTACACCTTC	CANSPDSTPFGYTF
TRBD2	TRBV6-1	once	TRBJ2-5	TGTGTCAACAGTGAACAAACTAGCGGGGGTAAGACCCAGTACTTC	CVNSEQTSGGKTQYF
TRBD1	TRBV12-3/TRBV12-4	.	TRBJ2-2	TGTGCCAGTTGTCACGGGACAGCGAACACCGGGGAGCTGTTTTTT	CASCHGTANTGELFF
TRBD1	TRBV4-1	.	TRBJ1-1	TGCGTTAGCAGCCAACGGACAGGGGAGGGAAGCACTGAAGCTTTCTTT	CVSSQRTGEGSTEAFF
.	TRBV11-3	.	TRBJ2-1	TGTGCTAGCAACTTTACCGGGGAAGAGACCCAGTTCTTC	CASNFTGEETQFF
.	TRBV5-1	.	TRBJ1-2	TGCGCCAGCAACTTGGGTAAGGTTCGGGGCTTTGGCTACACCTTC	CASNLGKVRGFGYTF
.	TRBV29-1	few	TRBJ2-2	TGCAGCATTGACGGTCAGGGAAACACCGGGGAGCTGTTTTTT	CSIDGQGNTGELFF
.	TRBV12-3/TRBV12-4	.	TRBJ1-4	TGTGCCAGCAGTATCGGGGAAGAACTGTTTTTT	CASSIGEELFF
TRBD2	TRBV11-3	.	TRBJ2-1	TGTGCCCGCACCCCAGCTAGCGGGGGGACCCATGAGCAGTTCTTC	CARTPASGGTHEQFF
TRBD1	TRBV10-2	.	TRBJ2-7	TGCGCCAGCAGTTTCGCCGGGACAGGGAATAAGTACGAGCATTACTTC	CASSFAGTGNKYEHYF
.	TRBV20-1	.	TRBJ2-7	TGCAATGTCGGGGCCACCGAACTCGAGCAGTATTTC	CNVGATELEQYF
.	TRBV7-9	.	TRBJ2-4	TGTGCCAGCACCTTCGGGGCTGGCGGGGACTGGAGAAACATTCGGTACTTC	CASTFGAGGDWRNIRYF
.	TRBV5-1	.	TRBJ1-6	TGCGCCAGCAGCCCGCGGTCAGGGTTCACCCTCCACTTT	CASSPRSGFTLHF
.	TRBV6-1	once	TRBJ2-3	TGTGCCAGCAGGCCGGGTGACGGGAGTACAGGTACGCAGTACTTT	CASRPGDGSTGTQYF
.	TRBV11-3	.	TRBJ1-4	TGTACCAGCAGCTTAGATCTAACCAAGGTAGAAGAAAAACTGTTTTTT	CTSSLDLTKVEEKLFF
.	TRBV12-3/TRBV12-4	many	TRBJ1-1	TGTGCCAGCAGTTTGGAATGGGGGAACACTGAAGCTTTCTTT	CASSLEWGNTEAFF
TRBD2	TRBV20-1	.	TRBJ2-7	TGCAGTGCTTCTTCCGGGACTAGCCGTCTGAGTGAGCAGTACTTC	CSASSGTSRLSEQYF
.	TRBV20-1	.	TRBJ1-3	TGCACTGCTAGAGATGGAGGCAGTGGTGTAAATACCATATATTTT	CTARDGGSGVNTIYF
.	TRBV12-3/TRBV12-4	.	TRBJ2-2	TGTACCAGCCGTCCCGGAGTCAACACCGGGGAGCTGCTTTTT	CTSRPGVNTGELLF
TRBD2	TRBV6-5	.	TRBJ2-5	TGCGCCAGCAGTGGTACCGGGACTGCGGGGGCCCAGTACTTC	CASSGTGTAGAQYF
.	TRBV20-1	.	TRBJ2-7	TGCAGTGGTAGTACGGTCACCTACGAGAAGTACTTC	CSGSTVTYEKYF
.	TRBV11-2	.	TRBJ2-3	TGTGCCAGCAGTTTTGCTGGGTGCTGGGCAGATACGCAGTATTTT	CASSFAGCWADTQYF
TRBD1	TRBV6-2/TRBV6-3	.	TRBJ1-5	TGTGCCAGCAGGGGACAGGGACAAAACGGGAATCAGCCCCAGCATTTT	CASRGQGQNGNQPQHF
.	TRBV6-2/TRBV6-3	.	TRBJ1-2	TGTGCCAGCGCTAACCAAGCTAACCATGGCTACACCTTC	CASANQANHGYTF
.	TRBV11-2	.	TRBJ2-7	TGTGCCAGCAGCATATACGCAAGTCCCTACGAGCAGTACTTC	CASSIYASPYEQYF
TRBD1	TRBV11-3	once	TRBJ2-3	TGTACCAGGGGCCTTCAGGGGGCAGATACGCAGTATTTT	CTRGLQGADTQYF
.	TRBV11-2	.	TRBJ2-2	TGTGCCAGGAGCGATCCGGGGGGCAGGGGGTTCGCCGGGGAGCTGTTTTTT	CARSDPGGRGFAGELFF
.	TRBV12-3/TRBV12-4	many	TRBJ1-1	TGTGCCAGCAGTTTAGAAGTTCCGAACACTGAAGCTTCCTTT	CASSLEVPNTEASF
.	TRBV7-9	once	TRBJ1-1	TGTGCCAGCAGCTTCCCTGGGAACTCTGGTGCTTTCTTT	CASSFPGNSGAFF
TRBD1	TRBV11-3	.	TRBJ1-4	TGTGCCAACAGCCCAGCGGGACAGGGGATCACTAATGAAAAACTGTTTTTT	CANSPAGQGITNEKLFF
.	TRBV20-1	.	TRBJ1-5	TGCAGTGCTAGTTACCGGGGGGCGAACACGGATACGCAGCATTTT	CSASYRGANTDTQHF
TRBD1	TRBV20-1	.	TRBJ2-7	TGCAGTGTCGCCGGGACAGTGGATTTCGAGCAGTGCTTC	CSVAGTVDFEQCF
.	TRBV11-1	.	TRBJ1-2	TGTGTCGGCAGCGCCCCAGAATGGGGCTACGCCTTC	CVGSAPEWGYAF
.	TRBV20-1	.	TRBJ1-5	TGCAATGCTAGACGGGATATCAATCAGCCCCAGCATTTT	CNARRDINQPQHF
.	TRBV29-1	.	TRBJ1-1	.	CSVGGGSVETFF
.	TRBV5-1	.	TRBJ2-3	TGCGCCAGCAGCTTGGACAGTCCTAGCGCAAATACGCAGTATTTT	CASSLDSPSANTQYF
TRBD1	TRBV7-3	few	TRBJ2-7	TGTGCCAGCAGCTTGCAGGGGGCCGCCGACGAGCAGTACTTC	CASSLQGAADEQYF
.	TRBV29-1	.	TRBJ1-2	TGCAGCGTTGAAGCCATGGCTGGAGTTCAGAGTGGCTACACCTTC	CSVEAMAGVQSGYTF
TRBD1	TRBV11-3	.	TRBJ2-3	TGTGCCAGCAGTCAACAGGGGCAAGGGAGCACAGATACGCAGTATTTT	CASSQQGQGSTDTQYF
.	TRBV12-3/TRBV12-4	.	TRBJ2-2	TGTGCCAGCAGTTTAAGGCAGGGGGGAATTGGGGAGCTGCTTTTT	CASSLRQGGIGELLF
TRBD1	TRBV11-3	.	TRBJ2-3	TGTCCCAGCAGCTTTCAGGGGGCAGATACGGAGTACTTT	CPSSFQGADTEYF
.	TRBV29-1	.	TRBJ1-1	TGCAGCGTTGCAGAAGGGCCTGACACTGAAGCTTTCTTT	CSVAEGPDTEAFF
.	TRBV11-2	.	TRBJ2-5	TGTGCCAGCAGCTCTGGATATGTCCAAGAGACTCAGTACTTC	CASSSGYVQETQYF
.	TRBV7-9	many	TRBJ2-5	TGTGCCAGCAGCTTATCCGGACAGCCTCAAGAGACCCAGTACTTC	CASSLSGQPQETQYF
.	TRBV20-1	.	TRBJ1-4	TGCAGTGCTAGACCTTTAAGAGAAGATGAAAAACTGTTTTTT	CSARPLREDEKLFF
.	TRBV20-1	.	TRBJ1-2	TGCAGGGCTAGAGAAAAGCGTGGGGGCTACACCTTC	CRAREKRGGYTF
TRBD2	TRBV4-2	once	TRBJ2-2	TGTGCCAGCAGCCAAGAGACTAGCGGGAGGGTGAACACATGGGAGCTGTTTTTT	CASSQETSGRVNTWELFF